One and the same sample provided the 19 T cell receptor beta chains below, sequenced in a study of shared clonotypes between healthy human individuals (dated by TCRdb to the early 2020s). CD8 naive samples were obtained by positive selection for CCR7 among CD45RO-negative cells, yielding a CD45RA+CCR7+ population from which TemRA cells were excluded. Libraries were constructed by the immunoSEQ multiplex PCR assay. The clones in this table, taken by TCRdb from immuneACCESS, are in-frame only. Not every clone is retained; where verified, under half of the shortfall comes from an unresolved V gene, and the cause of the rest is unknown. The sample table contains hundreds of thousands of clones; only one count was recorded for around 93% of them. Under 30% of the sample lies in the top ten. The sequenced material came from naive CD8+ T cells sorted from blood. Interpreted using the paper, the cell subset or site label stands for: CD45RA+CCR7+. These receptors originate from a man aged 25 to 40 in good health.

There are a few counts of this clone. V is TRBV18 and J is TRBJ1-5; 7 bases are shared with TRBD1. The CDR3 is 16 amino acids. Trimming at V came to 5 bases and at J to 0 bases, leaving 7 bases not matched to a gene. The V gene's germline CDR1 is KGHSH and CDR2 LQKENI. The CDR3 loop reads CASSVTGADSNQPQHF. Written as DNA, the CDR3 is TGTGCCAGCTCAGTTACAGGGGCGGATAGCAATCAGCCCCAGCATTTT.

The chain recombines TRBV7-9 with TRBJ2-3, with D hard to call. This CDR3 region has 11 residues. Trimming cost V 3 bases and J 6 bases, with 4 bases left between them. Germline-derived CDR1 and CDR2 are SEHNR and FQNEAQ (reference sequence). CDR3 sequence reads: CASSFKDTQYF. CDR3 DNA sequence: TGTGCCAGCAGCTTTAAGGATACGCAGTATTTT.

The chain employs TRBV11-2 and TRBJ1-2; 11 bases line up with TRBD1. The CDR3 totals 16 residues. Trimming at V came to 5 bases and at J to 4 bases, leaving 9 bases not matched to a gene. CDR1 SGHAT and CDR2 FQNNGV come from the germline V gene. The CDR3 nucleotides are TGTGCCAGCAGCCCGTGGACAGGGGGCGGAACCTATGGCTACACCTTC. It translates to CASSPWTGGGTYGYTF.

The V gene is TRBV11-3, the J gene TRBJ2-7; 12 nucleotides align to TRBD2. The germline V gene has CDR1 SGHNT and CDR2 YENEEA. With V trimmed by 4 bases and J by 1 base, 2 bases remained unmatched. The CDR3 is 15 residues long. Written as DNA, the CDR3 is TGTGCCAGCAGCTGGACTAGCGGGAATTCCTACGAGCAGTACTTC. Translated, it gives CASSWTSGNSYEQYF.

The rearrangement links TRBV9 to TRBJ2-1; D is undetermined. The CDR3 loop spans 12 amino acids. The V gene's germline CDR1 is SGDLS and CDR2 YYNGEE. Trimming took 1 base from V and 7 from J, leaving 6 bases between them. CDR3 DNA sequence: TGTGCCAGCAGCGTATCTAAAAATGAGCAGTTCTTC. It codes for CASSVSKNEQFF.

The rearrangement joins TRBV7-9 to TRBJ2-5; 7 bases line up with TRBD2. Looked up from germline, CDR1 is SEHNR and CDR2 is FQNEAQ (reference sequence). J was trimmed by 5 bases and V by 1 base; bases with no gene match: 7. This CDR3 contains 15 residues. The DNA of the CDR3 is TGTGCCAGCAGCTTAGTATGGACTAGTTTGGAGACCCAGTACTTC. Its translation is CASSLVWTSLETQYF.

The V call is TRBV12-5, the J call TRBJ2-1, with D perhaps matching TRBD2 (5 bases). The CDR3 has 15 residues. V was cut by 4 bases and J by 3 bases, with 13 bases left in between. CDR1 and CDR2 from the germline V gene are LGHNT and FRNRAP. DNA for the CDR3: TGTGCTAGTGGTTCCCCGGAGGCGGGCTACAATGAGCAGTTCTTC. Residues: CASGSPEAGYNEQFF.

The rearrangement uses TRBV4-1 and TRBJ2-1; D remains unclear. There are 14 residues in the CDR3. From germline, CDR1 is MGHRA and CDR2 YSYEKL. Trimming cost V 2 bases and J 3 bases, with 8 bases left between them. CDR3 bases: TGCGCCAGCAGCCAACCTGGTGGCTACAATGAGCAGTTCTTC. Translated: CASSQPGGYNEQFF.

The chain carries TRBV28 and TRBJ2-1; the match to TRBD2 covers 12 bases. Germline CDR1 reads MDHEN; CDR2 reads SYDVKM. This CDR3 spans 16 amino acids. With V trimmed by 3 bases and J by 4 bases, 4 bases remained unmatched. The CDR3 loop is CASSFGLAGTYNEQFF. For the CDR3, the DNA is TGTGCCAGCAGTTTCGGACTAGCGGGAACTTACAATGAGCAGTTCTTC.

The genes are TRBV18 and TRBJ1-2; no firm D call. Trimming cost V 6 bases and J 9 bases, with 17 bases left between them. Germline CDR1 KGHSH, CDR2 LQKENI. The CDR3 contains 13 residues. CDR3 nucleotides: TGTGCCAGCTCCCCTTTTGGGCAGTGGAGCTACACCTTC. Its translation: CASSPFGQWSYTF.

This chain connects TRBV4-1 to TRBJ2-1; D is perhaps TRBD1 or TRBD2 (5 bases each). Germline loops: CDR1 MGHRA, CDR2 YSYEKL. Trimming removed 1 base from V and 0 bases from J, with 10 bases in between. The CDR3 contains 16 residues. CDR3: CASSQVVGRSYNEQFF. DNA for the CDR3: TGCGCCAGCAGCCAAGTTGTGGGACGCTCCTACAATGAGCAGTTCTTC.

The chain uses TRBV7-9 and TRBJ2-1, with 11 bases lining up with TRBD2. V shed 5 bases and J 8 bases; nucleotides not matched to a gene: 8. The CDR3 is made up of 15 amino acids. CDR1 SEHNR and CDR2 FQNEAQ come from the germline V gene (reference sequence). CDR3 loop: CASSPILAGEDEQFF. The CDR3 coding sequence is TGTGCCAGCAGCCCAATACTAGCGGGAGAGGATGAGCAGTTCTTC.

This clone has just one count. V gene TRBV6-5 combines with J gene TRBJ2-7; tentatively, D is TRBD1 (5 bases). The length of the CDR3 is 11 residues. V was cut by 4 bases and J by 10 bases, with 11 bases left in between. Germline V gene data show CDR1 as MNHEY and CDR2 as SVGAGI. The CDR3 region has the DNA TGTGCCAGCAGTTCCAGGACACAACAGTACTTC. Translated, it gives CASSSRTQQYF.

As DNA, the CDR3 is TGTGCCAGCAGCCCGACACTGAGGCAGGGATCAGCTTTCTTT. This encodes CASSPTLRQGSAFF. V and J are TRBV7-2 and TRBJ1-1; weak D call: TRBD1 (5 bases). Germline lookup yields CDR1 SGHTA and CDR2 FQGNSA. This CDR3 has 14 residues. Trimming took off 5 bases at V and 10 bases at J, with 20 bases between the two ends.

This sequence joins TRBV7-9 and TRBJ2-7; 10 nucleotides align to TRBD1. V shed 4 bases and J 4 bases; nucleotides not matched to a gene: 7. CDR1 and CDR2 (germline): SEHNR, FQNEAQ (reference sequence). The CDR3 totals 15 residues. DNA for the CDR3: TGTGCCAGCAGCTCACCCGGGACAGGGGTTTACGAGCAGTACTTC. It codes for CASSSPGTGVYEQYF.

The J gene is TRBJ1-2, the V gene TRBV28; 9 bases are a match to TRBD1. J gave up 6 bases and V 6 bases, and 17 bases lay outside the gene matches. Germline CDR1 and CDR2: MDHEN and SYDVKM. The CDR3 is 17 residues long. The CDR3 DNA reads as TGTGCCAGCAGGGGCCGGGACAGGGACGGTCGCTTGGATGGCTACACCTTC. Translating gives CASRGRDRDGRLDGYTF.

This chain links TRBV5-4 with TRBJ1-2; D perhaps matches TRBD1 (5 bases). Per the germline V gene, CDR1 is SGHNT and CDR2 is YYREEE (reference sequence). CDR3 length: 15 amino acids. V shed 4 bases and J shed 0 bases, with 13 bases lying between them. This chain's CDR3 is CASSQVGGSNYGYTF. The DNA of the CDR3 is TGTGCCAGCAGCCAAGTTGGGGGATCTAACTATGGCTACACCTTC. Looking up the rest from reference TRBV5-4 and TRBJ1-2 gives the full variable domain: ETGVTQSPTHLIKTRGQQVTLRCSSQSGHNTVSWYQQALGQGPQFIFQYYREEENGRGNFPPRFSGLQFPNYSSELNVNALELDDSALYLCASSQVGGSNYGYTFGSGTRLTVV.

This rearrangement joins TRBV29-1 to TRBJ2-3; tentatively, D is TRBD2 (5 bases). Germline-derived CDR1 and CDR2 are SQVTM and ANQGSEA. V lost 7 bases and J lost 4, with 15 bases in between. The CDR3 length is 13 residues. The CDR3 sequence is CSGGVRGADTQYF. The DNA of the CDR3 is TGCAGCGGGGGAGTACGGGGTGCAGATACGCAGTATTTT.

V usage is TRBV5-1 and J usage is TRBJ2-5; the D gene could be TRBD1 or TRBD2 (5 bases each). The germline V gene has CDR1 SGHRS and CDR2 YFSETQ. Trimming pared 4 bases from V and 3 bases from J, leaving 13 bases between. The CDR3 contains 14 residues. CDR3 DNA: TGCGCCAGCAGCACCTCCGGGACGAAAGAGACCCAGTACTTC. It yields the protein CASSTSGTKETQYF.